Sequencing of this TCR beta chain was carried out in a study of blood T cell repertoires in COVID-19. Assay: immunoSEQ multiplex PCR; the TCRdb copy retains only in-frame clones and omits some. Of roughly 280,000 clones in the sample, 70% to 90% are singletons; the top ten hold approximately 9.9%. This clonotype originated in a woman in her seventies with acute or convalescent COVID-19. The sequencing input was peripheral blood.

CDR3 sequence (DNA): TGTGCCAGCAGCGTAGACGGGGGGGCCATCACCGGGGAGCTGTTTTTT. It is translated as CASSVDGGAITGELFF. The rearrangement uses TRBV9 and TRBJ2-2; 8 nucleotides align to TRBD2. After removal of 0 bases from V and 4 bases from J, the junction contained 5 bases not matched to a gene. The CDR3 extends over 16 amino acids. Per the germline V gene, CDR1 is SGDLS and CDR2 is YYNGEE.